This TCR beta chain comes out of a study of cytomegalovirus exposure and HLA in healthy donors. Study details: There were about 85 million unique TCRs (from HLA-typed donors) in an early data release.

The study ran its PCR with 60 Vbeta and 13 Jbeta primers. Assay used: immunoSEQ multiplex PCR; TCRdb lists only in-frame clones, some missing. The table shows about 110,000 clones, with about two thirds occurring only once. Germline CDR1 reads MNHEY; CDR2 reads SMNVEV (reference sequence). J was trimmed by 5 bases and V by 6 bases; bases with no gene match: 9. The CDR3 totals 15 residues. Source material: PBMCs. This clonotype was obtained from a female donor in good health and CMV-seronegative. V and J are TRBV27 and TRBJ1-1; 10 positions match TRBD1. The CDR3 sequence is CASRPDRGRSTEAFF. In DNA form, the CDR3 reads TGTGCCAGCAGGCCTGACAGGGGGCGGAGTACTGAAGCTTTCTTT.